Listed below are T cell receptor beta chains from one sample, sequenced in a study of CD8+CD57+ T cells in acquired aplastic anemia. Each CDR3 protein is one row after TCRdb ran MiXCR on the reads. This table holds fewer than 250,000 distinct CDR3 sequences, around half found once. The specimen was sorted CD4+, CD8+, or CD8+CD57+ T cells (not recorded which) from PBMCs. The origin of the receptors is a human donor in good health, serving as a control. Each CDR3 is given with its conserved first and last residue. A D gene is named only where the DNA matches it firmly. Size is omitted from some rows. Given values are once, few, many or a class for expanded clones.

J gene: TRBJ2-3; D gene: .; clone size: once; V gene: TRBV12-3/TRBV12-4; CDR3 protein: CASMLWGKTDTQYF; CDR3 DNA: TGTGCCAGCATGCTGTGGGGTAAGACAGATACGCAGTATTTT
J gene: TRBJ2-3; D gene: TRBD2; clone size: .; V gene: TRBV5-1; CDR3 protein: CASSTRLAGGGDTQYF; CDR3 DNA: TGCGCCAGCAGCACGCGACTAGCGGGGGGAGGGGATACGCAGTATTTT
J gene: TRBJ1-2; D gene: .; clone size: .; V gene: TRBV7-9; CDR3 protein: CASSLEGQSNYGYTF; CDR3 DNA: TGTGCCAGCAGCTTAGAAGGACAGTCTAACTATGGCTACACCTTC
J gene: TRBJ1-4; D gene: .; clone size: .; V gene: TRBV7-3; CDR3 protein: CASSSGLYEKLFF; CDR3 DNA: TGTGCCAGCAGCTCGGGACTTTATGAAAAACTGTTTTTT
J gene: TRBJ2-2; D gene: .; clone size: many; V gene: TRBV20-1; CDR3 protein: CSASSPRTGNTGELFF; CDR3 DNA: TGCAGTGCTAGTTCCCCTCGCACAGGGAACACCGGGGAGCTGTTTTTT
J gene: TRBJ1-1; D gene: TRBD1; clone size: few; V gene: TRBV15; CDR3 protein: CATSTFGTGNNEAFF; CDR3 DNA: TGTGCCACCAGCACGTTCGGGACAGGGAACAATGAAGCTTTCTTT
J gene: TRBJ1-6; D gene: .; clone size: .; V gene: TRBV15; CDR3 protein: CATSVTQGRNSPLHF; CDR3 DNA: TGTGCCACCAGCGTAACACAGGGTCGAAATTCACCCCTCCACTTT
J gene: TRBJ2-2; D gene: .; clone size: .; V gene: TRBV25-1; CDR3 protein: CASSDGQRHTGELFF; CDR3 DNA: TGTGCCAGCAGTGACGGCCAGCGTCACACCGGGGAGCTGTTTTTT
J gene: TRBJ1-2; D gene: .; clone size: .; V gene: TRBV28; CDR3 protein: CASSLSSGSYGYTF; CDR3 DNA: TGTGCCAGCAGTTTATCGTCCGGGAGTTATGGCTACACCTTC
J gene: TRBJ2-1; D gene: TRBD2; clone size: many; V gene: TRBV7-2; CDR3 protein: CASSLDAGGWGNEQFF; CDR3 DNA: TGTGCCAGCAGCTTAGATGCGGGGGGATGGGGCAATGAGCAGTTCTTC
J gene: TRBJ1-3; D gene: .; clone size: .; V gene: TRBV7-3; CDR3 protein: CASSLVTETNTIYF; CDR3 DNA: TGTGCCAGCAGCTTAGTGACGGAGACAAACACCATATATTTC
J gene: TRBJ2-1; D gene: TRBD2; clone size: .; V gene: TRBV24-1; CDR3 protein: CATTGTSIETEQFF; CDR3 DNA: TGTGCCACCACCGGGACTAGCATCGAGACTGAGCAGTTCTTC
J gene: TRBJ1-1; D gene: .; clone size: .; V gene: TRBV7-8; CDR3 protein: CASSYTPGVAFF; CDR3 DNA: TGTGCCAGCAGCTATACCCCCGGGGTTGCTTTCTTT
J gene: TRBJ1-2; D gene: .; clone size: .; V gene: TRBV10-3; CDR3 protein: CAISESTDYGYTF; CDR3 DNA: TGTGCCATCAGTGAGTCTACAGATTATGGCTACACCTTC
J gene: TRBJ1-6; D gene: TRBD1; clone size: .; V gene: TRBV2; CDR3 protein: CASTLMGTANSPLHF; CDR3 DNA: TGTGCCAGCACCCTCATGGGGACAGCCAATTCACCCCTCCACTTT
J gene: TRBJ1-1; D gene: .; clone size: .; V gene: TRBV7-9; CDR3 protein: CASSLRASNAEAFF; CDR3 DNA: TGTGCCAGCAGCTTAAGGGCCTCGAACGCTGAAGCTTTCTTT
J gene: TRBJ2-5; D gene: .; clone size: .; V gene: TRBV7-9; CDR3 protein: CASSLIKGQETQYF; CDR3 DNA: TGTGCCAGCAGCTTAATCAAGGGCCAAGAGACCCAGTACTTC
J gene: TRBJ2-7; D gene: TRBD1; clone size: once; V gene: TRBV19; CDR3 protein: CASSFTGGLTYEQYF; CDR3 DNA: TGTGCCAGTAGTTTCACAGGGGGCCTAACCTACGAGCAGTACTTC
J gene: TRBJ1-3; D gene: .; clone size: many; V gene: TRBV12-3/TRBV12-4; CDR3 protein: CASSKQESGNTIYF; CDR3 DNA: TGTGCCAGCAGTAAACAGGAGTCTGGAAACACCATATATTTT
J gene: TRBJ2-7; D gene: TRBD1; clone size: .; V gene: TRBV20-1; CDR3 protein: CSARQGVRGEQYF; CDR3 DNA: TGCAGTGCTAGACAGGGGGTAAGAGGAGAGCAGTACTTC
J gene: TRBJ2-7; D gene: .; clone size: few; V gene: TRBV5-5; CDR3 protein: CASSLGQPGYEQYF; CDR3 DNA: TGTGCCAGCAGCTTGGGTCAGCCAGGCTACGAGCAGTACTTC
J gene: TRBJ1-5; D gene: .; clone size: many; V gene: TRBV6-2/TRBV6-3; CDR3 protein: CASSPGIWGNQPQHF; CDR3 DNA: TGTGCCAGCAGTCCAGGGATTTGGGGCAATCAGCCCCAGCATTTT
J gene: TRBJ2-2; D gene: .; clone size: many; V gene: TRBV19; CDR3 protein: CASGLGGVAGELFF; CDR3 DNA: TGTGCCAGTGGCTTAGGGGGGGTTGCCGGGGAGCTGTTTTTT
J gene: TRBJ2-7; D gene: .; clone size: many; V gene: TRBV5-1; CDR3 protein: CASSYGGRSYEQYF; CDR3 DNA: TGCGCCAGCAGCTATGGAGGTCGGTCCTACGAGCAGTACTTC
J gene: TRBJ2-7; D gene: TRBD1; clone size: .; V gene: TRBV19; CDR3 protein: CASSAGQGFEQYF; CDR3 DNA: TGTGCCAGTAGTGCGGGACAGGGGTTCGAGCAGTACTTC
J gene: TRBJ2-4; D gene: .; clone size: .; V gene: TRBV6-5; CDR3 protein: CASSQTEGIQYF; CDR3 DNA: TGTGCCAGCAGTCAGACAGAAGGCATTCAGTACTTC
J gene: TRBJ2-2; D gene: .; clone size: .; V gene: TRBV7-3; CDR3 protein: CASSLITGPTGELFF; CDR3 DNA: TGTGCCAGCAGCTTAATCACAGGTCCCACCGGGGAGCTGTTTTTT
J gene: TRBJ1-6; D gene: .; clone size: .; V gene: TRBV7-9; CDR3 protein: CASSSSTGVNSPLHF; CDR3 DNA: TGTGCCAGCAGCTCATCCACCGGGGTGAATTCACCCCTCCACTTT
J gene: TRBJ1-2; D gene: .; clone size: once; V gene: TRBV9; CDR3 protein: CASSVGTGRGAGYTF; CDR3 DNA: TGTGCCAGCAGCGTAGGAACAGGCCGTGGGGCTGGCTACACCTTC
J gene: TRBJ1-1; D gene: .; clone size: many; V gene: TRBV6-5; CDR3 protein: CASSYSGVSGTEAFF; CDR3 DNA: TGTGCCAGCAGTTACTCGGGGGTTTCAGGCACTGAAGCTTTCTTT
J gene: TRBJ1-3; D gene: .; clone size: few; V gene: TRBV14; CDR3 protein: CASSSVGEQSGNTIYF; CDR3 DNA: TGTGCCAGCAGCTCGGTGGGGGAGCAGTCTGGAAACACCATATATTTT
J gene: TRBJ2-1; D gene: TRBD2; clone size: .; V gene: TRBV7-9; CDR3 protein: CASSQEGLAGKNEQFF; CDR3 DNA: TGCGCCAGCAGCCAAGAGGGACTAGCGGGAAAAAATGAGCAGTTCTTC
J gene: TRBJ2-5; D gene: TRBD1; clone size: .; V gene: TRBV29-1; CDR3 protein: CSILRTGQETQYF; CDR3 DNA: TGCAGCATTCTCCGGACAGGACAAGAGACCCAGTACTTC
J gene: TRBJ1-2; D gene: .; clone size: many; V gene: TRBV12-3/TRBV12-4; CDR3 protein: CASTLGELYGYTF; CDR3 DNA: TGTGCCAGCACCCTAGGAGAGCTTTATGGCTACACCTTC
J gene: TRBJ1-4; D gene: .; clone size: many; V gene: TRBV6-1; CDR3 protein: CASQGQGLINEKLFF; CDR3 DNA: TGTGCCAGCCAAGGTCAGGGCCTAATTAATGAAAAACTGTTTTTT
J gene: TRBJ1-4; D gene: TRBD1; clone size: many; V gene: TRBV5-6; CDR3 protein: CASSPKGAYSSNEKLFF; CDR3 DNA: TGTGCCAGCAGCCCGAAGGGGGCCTATTCGAGCAATGAAAAACTGTTTTTT
J gene: TRBJ1-4; D gene: .; clone size: few; V gene: TRBV7-6; CDR3 protein: CASSPWGTGEEKLSF; CDR3 DNA: TGTGCCAGCAGCCCCTGGGGGACGGGGGAAGAAAAACTGTCTTTT
J gene: TRBJ2-3; D gene: .; clone size: .; V gene: TRBV10-1; CDR3 protein: CASSESRGDTQYF; CDR3 DNA: TGCGCCAGCAGTGAGTCTCGAGGAGATACGCAGTATTTT
J gene: TRBJ2-1; D gene: TRBD2; clone size: many; V gene: TRBV11-3; CDR3 protein: CASSLGTSGEYNEQFF; CDR3 DNA: TGTGCCAGCAGCTTAGGGACTAGCGGGGAATACAATGAGCAGTTCTTC
J gene: TRBJ2-5; D gene: TRBD2; clone size: .; V gene: TRBV7-8; CDR3 protein: CASSAVAGGRETQYF; CDR3 DNA: TGTGCCAGCAGCGCAGTGGCGGGGGGGCGAGAGACCCAGTACTTC
J gene: TRBJ1-1; D gene: .; clone size: .; V gene: TRBV7-9; CDR3 protein: CASSLQLGKNTEAFF; CDR3 DNA: TGTGCCAGCAGCTTACAACTCGGGAAGAACACTGAAGCTTTCTTT
J gene: TRBJ2-7; D gene: .; clone size: .; V gene: TRBV7-2; CDR3 protein: CASGGKSYEQYF; CDR3 DNA: TGTGCCAGCGGAGGAAAGTCCTACGAGCAGTACTTC
J gene: TRBJ2-1; D gene: TRBD2; clone size: many; V gene: TRBV20-1; CDR3 protein: CSAVTSGGTPDNEQFF; CDR3 DNA: TGCAGTGCGGTCACTAGCGGGGGGACCCCAGACAATGAGCAGTTCTTC
J gene: TRBJ2-7; D gene: .; clone size: many; V gene: TRBV6-2/TRBV6-3; CDR3 protein: CASSYSSPDYEQYF; CDR3 DNA: TGTGCCAGCAGTTACTCGAGCCCAGACTACGAGCAGTACTTC
J gene: TRBJ1-6; D gene: .; clone size: .; V gene: TRBV7-2; CDR3 protein: CASSEDLNSPLHF; CDR3 DNA: TGTGCCAGCAGCGAAGACCTTAATTCACCCCTCCACTTT
J gene: TRBJ1-1; D gene: .; clone size: .; V gene: TRBV7-2; CDR3 protein: CASSLVVSRGNTEAFF; CDR3 DNA: TGTGCCAGCAGCTTAGTGGTCTCACGGGGTAACACTGAAGCTTTCTTT
J gene: TRBJ1-2; D gene: .; clone size: few; V gene: TRBV7-8; CDR3 protein: CASSLTGPYGYTF; CDR3 DNA: TGTGCCAGCAGCCTCACAGGACCTTATGGCTACACCTTC
J gene: TRBJ2-3; D gene: TRBD2; clone size: many; V gene: TRBV5-1; CDR3 protein: CASSPSGGLDTQYF; CDR3 DNA: TGCGCCAGCAGCCCCAGCGGGGGGCTAGATACGCAGTATTTT
J gene: TRBJ2-7; D gene: .; clone size: .; V gene: TRBV15; CDR3 protein: CATSRDRAGGSYEQYF; CDR3 DNA: TGTGCCACCAGCAGAGATCGGGCAGGGGGGTCCTACGAGCAGTACTTC
J gene: TRBJ1-2; D gene: .; clone size: few; V gene: TRBV15; CDR3 protein: CATSRGGLSGYTF; CDR3 DNA: TGTGCCACCAGCAGAGGGGGGCTCAGCGGCTACACCTTC
J gene: TRBJ1-1; D gene: TRBD1; clone size: many; V gene: TRBV10-3; CDR3 protein: CAISVQGADTEAFF; CDR3 DNA: TGTGCCATCAGTGTACAGGGGGCCGACACTGAAGCTTTCTTT
J gene: TRBJ1-1; D gene: .; clone size: .; V gene: TRBV19; CDR3 protein: CASSIGLTSYTEAFF; CDR3 DNA: TGTGCCAGTAGTATAGGTTTAACGAGTTACACTGAAGCTTTCTTT